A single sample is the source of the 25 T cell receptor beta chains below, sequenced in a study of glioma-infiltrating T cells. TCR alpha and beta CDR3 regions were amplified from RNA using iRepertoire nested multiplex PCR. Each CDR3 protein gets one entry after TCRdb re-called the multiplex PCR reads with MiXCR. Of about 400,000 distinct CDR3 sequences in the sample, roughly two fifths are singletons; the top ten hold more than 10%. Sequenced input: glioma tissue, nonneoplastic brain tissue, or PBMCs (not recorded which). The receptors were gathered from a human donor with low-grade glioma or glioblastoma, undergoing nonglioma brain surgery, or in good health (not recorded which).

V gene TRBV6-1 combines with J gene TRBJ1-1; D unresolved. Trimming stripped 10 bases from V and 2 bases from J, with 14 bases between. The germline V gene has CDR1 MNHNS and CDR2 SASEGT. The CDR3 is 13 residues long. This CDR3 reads CAMRLEVNTEAFF. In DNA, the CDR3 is TGTGCCATGCGCTTAGAAGTAAACACTGAAGCTTTCTTT.

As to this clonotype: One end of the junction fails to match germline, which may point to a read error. CDR3 loop: CASSDAGGVGNQHQHF. CDR3 in DNA: TGCGCCAGCAGTGATGCAGGGGGTGTTGGCAATCAGCACCAGCATTTT. The chain employs TRBV4-3 and TRBJ1-5, with TRBD1 matching over 7 bases. Germline-derived CDR1 and CDR2 are LGHNA and YSLEER. This CDR3 has 16 residues.

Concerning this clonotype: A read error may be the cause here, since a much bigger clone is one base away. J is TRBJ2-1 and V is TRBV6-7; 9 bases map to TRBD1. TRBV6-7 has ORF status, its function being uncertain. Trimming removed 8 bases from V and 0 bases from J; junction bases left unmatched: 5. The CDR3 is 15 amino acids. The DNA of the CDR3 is TGTGCCAGCGTGAGGGGACAGGGCTCCTACAATGAGCAGTTCTTC. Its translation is CASVRGQGSYNEQFF.

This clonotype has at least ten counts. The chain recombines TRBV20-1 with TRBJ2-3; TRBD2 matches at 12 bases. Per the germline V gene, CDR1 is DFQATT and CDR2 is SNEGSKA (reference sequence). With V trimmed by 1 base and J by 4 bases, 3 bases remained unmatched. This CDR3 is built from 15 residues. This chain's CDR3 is CSARVASGRADTQYF. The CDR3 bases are TGCAGTGCTAGAGTAGCTAGCGGGAGGGCAGATACGCAGTATTTT.

The CDR3 loop is CASSGSFQETQYF. CDR3 nucleotides: TGTGCCAGCAGTGGCAGTTTCCAAGAGACCCAGTACTTC. The genes are TRBV25-1 and TRBJ2-5; D is ambiguous. V lost 4 bases to trimming and J lost 1 base, with 7 bases between them. The CDR3 is 13 amino acids. Looked up from germline, CDR1 is MGHDK and CDR2 is SYGVNS.

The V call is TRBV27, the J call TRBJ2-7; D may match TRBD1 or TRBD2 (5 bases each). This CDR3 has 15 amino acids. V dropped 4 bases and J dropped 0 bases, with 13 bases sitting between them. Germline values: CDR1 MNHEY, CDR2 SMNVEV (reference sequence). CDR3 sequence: CASSSAKGSSYEQYF. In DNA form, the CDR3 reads TGTGCCAGCAGTTCGGCAAAGGGGAGCTCCTACGAGCAGTACTTC.

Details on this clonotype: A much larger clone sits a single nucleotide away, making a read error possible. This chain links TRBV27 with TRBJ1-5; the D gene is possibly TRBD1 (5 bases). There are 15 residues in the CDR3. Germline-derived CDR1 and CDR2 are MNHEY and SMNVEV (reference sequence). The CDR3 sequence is CASGLSYPLGESQHF. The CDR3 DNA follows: TGTGCCAGCGGTTTATCCTATCCTCTGGGGGAGTCCCAGCATTTT.

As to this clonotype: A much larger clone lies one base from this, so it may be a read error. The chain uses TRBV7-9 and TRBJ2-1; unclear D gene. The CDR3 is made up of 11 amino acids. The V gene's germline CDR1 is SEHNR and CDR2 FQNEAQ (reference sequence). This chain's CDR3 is CTIDTYNEQFF. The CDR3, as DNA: TGTACCATCGACACGTACAATGAGCAGTTCTTC.

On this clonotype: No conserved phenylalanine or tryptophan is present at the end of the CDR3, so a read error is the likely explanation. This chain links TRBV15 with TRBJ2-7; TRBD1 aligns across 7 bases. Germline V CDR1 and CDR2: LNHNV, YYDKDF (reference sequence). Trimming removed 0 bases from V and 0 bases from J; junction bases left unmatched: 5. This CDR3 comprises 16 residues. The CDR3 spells CATSRDLTGSSYEQYS. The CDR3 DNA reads TGTGCCACCAGCAGAGATCTGACAGGGAGCTCCTACGAGCAGTACTCC.

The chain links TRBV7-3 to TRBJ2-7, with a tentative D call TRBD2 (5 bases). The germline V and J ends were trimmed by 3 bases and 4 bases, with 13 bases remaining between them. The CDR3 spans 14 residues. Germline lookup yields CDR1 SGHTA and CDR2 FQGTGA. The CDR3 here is CASSFAGRRYEQYF. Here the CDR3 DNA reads TGTGCCAGCAGCTTTGCGGGTCGGCGGTACGAGCAGTACTTC.

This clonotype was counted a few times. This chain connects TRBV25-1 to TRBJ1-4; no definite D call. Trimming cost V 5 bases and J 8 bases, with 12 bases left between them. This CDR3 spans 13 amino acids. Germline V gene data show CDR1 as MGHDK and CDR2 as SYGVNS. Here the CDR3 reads CASSPSPVEKLFF. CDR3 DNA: TGTGCCAGCAGTCCTTCCCCGGTCGAAAAACTGTTTTTT.

In DNA, the CDR3 is TGCAGCGCTGGGATGACCGATGGCTACACCTTC. It codes for CSAGMTDGYTF. V gene TRBV29-1 combines with J gene TRBJ1-2; D gene ambiguous. Per the germline V gene, CDR1 is SQVTM and CDR2 is ANQGSEA. This CDR3 has 11 residues. Trimming left V 7 bases short and J 6 bases short, with 12 bases between.

CDR3: CASRTGGWPEAFF. Written as DNA, the CDR3 is TGTGCCAGTAGGACAGGGGGCTGGCCTGAAGCTTTCTTT. The V call is TRBV19, the J call TRBJ1-1; TRBD1 aligns across 10 bases. The CDR3 has 13 amino acids. V shed 6 bases, J shed 6 bases, and the junction held 4 bases outside the gene matches. Germline V gene data show CDR1 as LNHDA and CDR2 as SQIVND (reference sequence).

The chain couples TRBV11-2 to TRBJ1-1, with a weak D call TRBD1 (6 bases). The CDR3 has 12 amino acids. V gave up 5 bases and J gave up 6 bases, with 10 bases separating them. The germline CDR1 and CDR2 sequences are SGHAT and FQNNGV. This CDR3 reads CASSRDTSEAFF. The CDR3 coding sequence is TGTGCCAGCAGCCGGGACACTTCTGAAGCTTTCTTT.

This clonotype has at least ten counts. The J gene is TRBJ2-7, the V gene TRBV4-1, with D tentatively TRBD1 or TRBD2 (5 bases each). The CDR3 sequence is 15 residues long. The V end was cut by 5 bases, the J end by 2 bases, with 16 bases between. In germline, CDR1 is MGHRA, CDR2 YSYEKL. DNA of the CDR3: TGCGCCAGCAGCGATAATCAGGGAGCTGCCTACGAGCAGTACTTC. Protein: CASSDNQGAAYEQYF.

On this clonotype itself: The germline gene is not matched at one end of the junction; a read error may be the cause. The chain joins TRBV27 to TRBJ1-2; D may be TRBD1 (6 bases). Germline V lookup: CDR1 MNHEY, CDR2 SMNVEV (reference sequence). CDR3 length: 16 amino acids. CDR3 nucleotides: TGTGCCAGCAGTTCGACTAACAGGGTTAGTGGCTATGGCAACACCTTC. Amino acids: CASSSTNRVSGYGNTF.

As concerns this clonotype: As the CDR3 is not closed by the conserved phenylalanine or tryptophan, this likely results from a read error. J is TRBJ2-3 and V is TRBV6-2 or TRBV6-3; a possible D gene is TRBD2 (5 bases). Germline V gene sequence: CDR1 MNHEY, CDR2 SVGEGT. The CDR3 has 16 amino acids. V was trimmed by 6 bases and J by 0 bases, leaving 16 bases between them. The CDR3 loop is CASSNQLRTSTDTQYL. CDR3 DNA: TGTGCCAGCAGCAATCAGTTGCGGACTAGCACAGATACGCAGTATTTA.

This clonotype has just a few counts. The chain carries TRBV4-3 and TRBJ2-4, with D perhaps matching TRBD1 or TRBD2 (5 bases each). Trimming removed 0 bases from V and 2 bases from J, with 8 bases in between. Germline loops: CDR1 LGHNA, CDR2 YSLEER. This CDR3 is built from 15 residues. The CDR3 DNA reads TGCGCCAGCAGCCAAGATGAGGGGACCAAAAACATTCAGTACTTC. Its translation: CASSQDEGTKNIQYF.

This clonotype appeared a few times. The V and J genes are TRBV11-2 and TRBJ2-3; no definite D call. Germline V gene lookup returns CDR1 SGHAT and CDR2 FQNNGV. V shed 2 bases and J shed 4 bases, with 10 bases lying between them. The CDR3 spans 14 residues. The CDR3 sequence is CASSLSTPPDTQYF. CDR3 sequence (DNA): TGTGCCAGCAGCTTATCGACTCCGCCAGATACGCAGTATTTT.

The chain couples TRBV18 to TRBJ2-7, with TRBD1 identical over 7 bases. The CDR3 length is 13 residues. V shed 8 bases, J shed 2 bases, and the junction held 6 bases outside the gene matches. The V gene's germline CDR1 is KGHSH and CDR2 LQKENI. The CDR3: CASRDSETYEQYF. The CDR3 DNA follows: TGTGCCAGCCGGGACAGTGAAACCTACGAGCAGTACTTC.

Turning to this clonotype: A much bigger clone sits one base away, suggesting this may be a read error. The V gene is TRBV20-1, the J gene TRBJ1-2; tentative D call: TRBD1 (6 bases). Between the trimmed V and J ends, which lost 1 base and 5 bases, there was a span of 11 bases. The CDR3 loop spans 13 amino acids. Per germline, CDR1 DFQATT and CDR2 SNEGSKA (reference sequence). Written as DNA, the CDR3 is TGCAGTGCTAGAGCAGGGGTCGGGTATGGCTACACCTTC. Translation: CSARAGVGYGYTF.

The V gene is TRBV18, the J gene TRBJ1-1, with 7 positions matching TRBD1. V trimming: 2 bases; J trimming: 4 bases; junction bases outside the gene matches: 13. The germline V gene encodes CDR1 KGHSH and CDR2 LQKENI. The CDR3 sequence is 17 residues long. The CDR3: CASSPRADRVTITEAFF. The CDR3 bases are TGTGCCAGCTCACCAAGGGCTGACAGGGTTACGATCACTGAAGCTTTCTTT.

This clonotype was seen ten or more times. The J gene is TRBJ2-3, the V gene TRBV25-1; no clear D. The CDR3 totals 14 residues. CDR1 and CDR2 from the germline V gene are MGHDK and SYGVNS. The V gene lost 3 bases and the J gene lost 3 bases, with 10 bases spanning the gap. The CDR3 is CASSDSPQTDTQYF. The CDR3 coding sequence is TGTGCCAGCAGTGATTCTCCGCAGACAGATACGCAGTATTTT.

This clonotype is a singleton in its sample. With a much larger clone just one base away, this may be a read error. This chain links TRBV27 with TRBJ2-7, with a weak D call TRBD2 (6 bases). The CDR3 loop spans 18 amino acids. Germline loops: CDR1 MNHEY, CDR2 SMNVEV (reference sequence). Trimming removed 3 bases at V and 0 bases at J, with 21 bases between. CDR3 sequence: CASSFRGRPNQSSYEQYF. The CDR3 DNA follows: TGTGCCAGCAGTTTCCGGGGGAGGCCTAATCAAAGCTCCTACGAGCAGTACTTC.

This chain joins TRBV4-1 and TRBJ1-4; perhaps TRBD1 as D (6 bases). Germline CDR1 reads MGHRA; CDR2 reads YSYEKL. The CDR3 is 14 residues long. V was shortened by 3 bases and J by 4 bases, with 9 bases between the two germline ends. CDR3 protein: CASSHGQINEKLFF. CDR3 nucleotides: TGCGCCAGCAGCCACGGACAGATTAATGAAAAACTGTTTTTT.